Presented here are 12 T cell receptor beta chains from one specimen sequenced in a study of graft-versus-host responses after intestinal transplantation. The antigens of these receptors remain unknown. Clones were sequenced by immunoSEQ multiplex PCR, and TCRdb holds only the in-frame ones, with some missing. This sample has under 140,000 clones, with around 93% found just once. Specimen: unstimulated CD8+ T cells sorted from spleen or lymph node cells, collected before intestinal transplant. The receptors here all came from a human donor who received an intestinal transplant.

The chain carries TRBV6-5 and TRBJ2-1; 7 bases are shared with TRBD2. The V and J ends lost 6 bases and 9 bases, in that order; junction bases with no gene match: 14. The CDR3 is 15 amino acids. Germline CDR1 reads MNHEY; CDR2 reads SVGAGI. The CDR3 nucleotides read TGTGCCAGCAGACTACTAGCGTCTGTGTTCGGTGAGCAGTTCTTC. Translating gives CASRLLASVFGEQFF.

A single count supports this clone. This chain uses TRBV27 with TRBJ1-1, with a tentative D call TRBD1 (6 bases). Trimming cost V 6 bases and J 4 bases, with 15 bases left between them. Per germline, CDR1 MNHEY and CDR2 SMNVEV (reference sequence). CDR3 size: 14 residues. This chain's CDR3 is CASSTGYRATEAFF. The CDR3 coding sequence is TGTGCCAGCAGCACAGGTTACAGGGCCACTGAAGCTTTCTTT.

In nucleotides, the CDR3 is TGTGCCAGCAGAGGGGTGGCGGGACCAGATACGCAGTATTTT. This encodes CASRGVAGPDTQYF. The chain has TRBV21-1 and TRBJ2-3; the table gives TRBD2 as D, unverified against the DNA. TRBV21-1 is given as a pseudogene. CDR3 size: 14 residues.

DNA for the CDR3: TGTGCCAGCAGTTACTCGATTTCAGGGAGGTATGGCTACACCTTC. This gives the protein CASSYSISGRYGYTF. The chain links TRBV6-5 to TRBJ1-2, with D tentatively TRBD1 (5 bases). Germline lookup yields CDR1 MNHEY and CDR2 SVGAGI. CDR3 length: 15 amino acids. The V and J ends lost 0 bases and 5 bases respectively, with 13 bases between them.

The V gene is TRBV19, the J gene TRBJ2-1, with 9 bases fitting TRBD1. V lost 5 bases to trimming and J lost 2 bases; unmatched junction nucleotides: 4. This CDR3 has 15 amino acids. Germline CDR1 LNHDA, CDR2 SQIVND (reference sequence). CDR3 amino acids: CASSEGQGTYNEQFF. CDR3 nucleotides: TGTGCCAGTAGTGAAGGACAGGGGACCTACAATGAGCAGTTCTTC.

The chain carries TRBV19 and TRBJ2-7; 10 bases line up with TRBD2. Germline V lookup: CDR1 LNHDA, CDR2 SQIVND (reference sequence). This CDR3 region has 14 residues. Trimming removed 8 bases from V and 3 bases from J; junction bases left unmatched: 7. In DNA form, the CDR3 reads TGTGCCAGTTCACCGGGACTAGCGATCTACGAGCAGTACTTC. As protein: CASSPGLAIYEQYF. The entire variable domain, with the rest obtained from reference TRBV19 and TRBJ2-7, is as follows: DGGITQSPKYLFRKEGQNVTLSCEQNLNHDAMYWYRQDPGQGLRLIYYSQIVNDFQKGDIAEGYSVSREKKESFPLTVTSAQKNPTAFYLCASSPGLAIYEQYFGPGTRLTVT.

The chain has TRBV5-1 and TRBJ2-7; 7 bases agree with TRBD1. The CDR3 consists of 17 residues. Germline lookup yields CDR1 SGHRS and CDR2 YFSETQ. V trimming: 0 bases; J trimming: 5 bases; junction bases outside the gene matches: 14. In nucleotides, the CDR3 is TGCGCCAGCAGCTTGGTACAGGGTTGGGGGACAGTCCACGAGCAGTACTTC. It translates to CASSLVQGWGTVHEQYF.

The rearrangement joins TRBV4-2 to TRBJ1-5; D unclear. Germline CDR1 reads LGHNA; CDR2 reads YNFKEQ. The V end lost 1 base, the J end lost 0 bases, and 7 bases lay between the germline ends. There are 15 residues in the CDR3. The CDR3 bases are TGTGCCAGCAGCCAAGGGGCCTATAGCAATCAGCCCCAGCATTTT. Its translation: CASSQGAYSNQPQHF.

The rearrangement joins TRBV9 to TRBJ2-3, with D hard to call. This CDR3 has 14 amino acids. Germline CDR1 is SGDLS and CDR2 is YYNGEE. Trimming took 0 bases from V and 6 from J, leaving 11 bases between them. Here the CDR3 DNA reads TGTGCCAGCAGCGTAGAGGATTCTGGGGATACGCAGTATTTT. This sequence encodes CASSVEDSGDTQYF. Filled out from reference TRBV9 and TRBJ2-3, the complete variable domain reads DSGVTQTPKHLITATGQRVTLRCSPRSGDLSVYWYQQSLDQGLQFLIQYYNGEERAKGNILERFSAQQFPDLHSELNLSSLELGDSALYFCASSVEDSGDTQYFGPGTRLTVL.

The DNA of the CDR3 is TGTGCCACTGGAAACACCATATATTTT. This codes for CATGNTIYF. This sequence joins TRBV3-1 (or the pseudogene TRBV3-2) and TRBJ1-3; no clear D. The V and J ends lost 10 bases and 2 bases respectively, with 0 bases between them. Germline V lookup: CDR1 LGHDT, CDR2 YNNKEL (reference sequence). CDR3 length: 9 amino acids.

V and J are TRBV29-1 and TRBJ1-1, with D perhaps matching TRBD1 (6 bases). Between the trimmed V and J ends, which lost 2 bases and 4 bases, there was a span of 14 bases. The CDR3 is 14 amino acids. Germline V gene data show CDR1 as SQVTM and CDR2 as ANQGSEA. This CDR3 reads CSVEWGAGATEAFF. CDR3 nucleotides: TGCAGCGTTGAATGGGGGGCTGGAGCCACTGAAGCTTTCTTT.

J is TRBJ1-2 and V is TRBV7-3, with 8 bases that match TRBD1. Unmatched junction bases numbered 4, after V lost 4 bases and J lost 6 bases. This CDR3 has 13 residues. CDR1 SGHTA and CDR2 FQGTGA come from the germline V gene. This CDR3 reads CASSSDRGNGYTF. CDR3 in DNA: TGTGCCAGCAGCTCCGACAGGGGAAATGGCTACACCTTC.